A selection of T cell receptor beta chains follows, all from one sample in a study of blood T cell repertoires in COVID-19. Clones were read by immunoSEQ multiplex PCR, and TCRdb kept only the in-frame ones, dropping some. The repertoire holds approximately 260,000 clones, with around 90% as singletons. Sequenced material: PBMCs or T cells enriched from blood (not recorded which). The receptors originated from a woman in her twenties or thirties with acute COVID-19. CDR3s include the opening cysteine and the closing phenylalanine or tryptophan. D genes are given only for firm matches. Clone sizes are given selectively: once, few, many, or a class where the clone is expanded.

j_gene,v_gene,abundance,d_gene,CDR3aa,CDR3nt
TRBJ2-7,TRBV7-6,NA,NA,CASSLQGVHEQYF,TGTGCCAGCAGCTTACAGGGTGTCCACGAGCAGTACTTC
TRBJ2-5,TRBV5-4,NA,TRBD1,CASSSRQGVGETQYF,TGTGCCAGCAGTTCCCGGCAGGGGGTGGGAGAGACCCAGTACTTC
TRBJ2-7,TRBV1,NA,NA,CTSSQDPLAGGYEQYF,TGCACCAGCAGCCAAGATCCACTAGCGGGGGGGTACGAGCAGTACTTC
TRBJ1-1,TRBV20-1,NA,NA,CSASRGRGFLRNTEAFF,TGCAGTGCTAGTAGGGGCAGGGGATTCTTACGGAACACTGAAGCTTTCTTT
TRBJ1-5,TRBV5-6,NA,NA,CASSLGPEANQPQHF,TGTGCCAGCAGCTTGGGTCCCGAGGCCAATCAGCCCCAGCATTTT
TRBJ2-5,TRBV6-5,NA,NA,CASSYPRVSETQYF,TGTGCCAGCAGTTACCCCAGGGTCAGTGAGACCCAGTACTTC
TRBJ1-4,TRBV2,once,TRBD1,CASRTRTGLNF,TGTGCCAGCAGAACCCGGACAGGATTAAACTTT
TRBJ1-2,TRBV3-1/TRBV3-2,NA,NA,CASSLKVLGPHTF,TGTGCCAGCAGCCTCAAAGTATTGGGGCCACACACCTTC
TRBJ2-5,TRBV5-1,NA,NA,CASSEQETQYF,TGCGCCAGCAGCGAGCAAGAGACCCAGTACTTC
TRBJ2-7,TRBV6-5,NA,NA,CASSLTDLPSYYEQYF,TGTGCCAGCAGTTTAACGGACTTACCAAGCTACTACGAGCAGTACTTC
TRBJ2-2,TRBV15,NA,NA,CATSRDAALVNTGELFF,TGTGCCACCAGCAGAGATGCGGCTCTGGTGAACACCGGGGAGCTGTTTTTT
TRBJ2-3,TRBV11-2,NA,NA,CASSLLGPADTQYF,TGTGCCAGCAGCTTATTGGGGCCGGCAGATACGCAGTATTTT
TRBJ2-3,TRBV19,NA,NA,CASSINRGSRSTQYF,TGTGCCAGTAGTATTAATAGGGGCAGCAGGAGTACGCAGTATTTT
TRBJ2-4,TRBV3-1/TRBV3-2,NA,TRBD2,CASSQDAGVNIQYF,TGTGCCAGCAGCCAAGACGCGGGGGTAAACATTCAGTACTTC
TRBJ2-7,TRBV9,once,TRBD1,CASSPGQGGQYEQYF,TGTGCCAGCAGCCCCGGACAGGGAGGCCAATACGAGCAGTACTTC
TRBJ1-4,TRBV5-1,NA,TRBD1,CASSLGDRFNEKLFF,TGCGCCAGCAGCTTGGGGGACAGGTTTAATGAAAAACTGTTTTTT
TRBJ1-5,TRBV28,NA,NA,CASSSPTGLIGNQPQHF,TGTGCCAGCAGTAGCCCAACAGGGCTAATTGGCAATCAGCCCCAGCATTTT
TRBJ2-1,TRBV7-9,NA,NA,CASTEARDEQFF,TGTGCCAGCACCGAAGCTCGGGATGAGCAGTTCTTC